This record looks at one TCR beta chain sequence and its context. This sample was taken from a study of blood T cell repertoires in COVID-19. About the research overall: PBMCs, B-cell-depleted T cells, or T cells were the source of the cDNA or gDNA that made up the material.

Seattle's cohort entered during active infection and was followed longitudinally. In the original analysis: The assay estimated nucleated cells by amplifying reference gene primers. Here immunoSEQ multiplex PCR was the method, and the copy in TCRdb shows in-frame clones only, minus some. V and J calls and clone size are as listed in that table; D and trimming were resolved from the DNA. The sample shows 150,000 to 200,000 clones, just under 90% of them seen only once. From germline, CDR1 is ENHRY and CDR2 SYGVKD. CDR3 length equals 17 residues. V lost 3 bases to trimming and J lost 0 bases, with 15 bases between them.

V gene TRBV10-3 combines with J gene TRBJ2-1, with D tentatively TRBD2 (6 bases). This sequence was found in a woman aged 70 to 79 with COVID-19, enrolled during active disease. Sequences were obtained from peripheral blood. CDR3 DNA: TGTGCCATCAGTGATACGGGAGTTCCGAGCTCCTACAATGAGCAGTTCTTC. Translating gives CAISDTGVPSSYNEQFF.